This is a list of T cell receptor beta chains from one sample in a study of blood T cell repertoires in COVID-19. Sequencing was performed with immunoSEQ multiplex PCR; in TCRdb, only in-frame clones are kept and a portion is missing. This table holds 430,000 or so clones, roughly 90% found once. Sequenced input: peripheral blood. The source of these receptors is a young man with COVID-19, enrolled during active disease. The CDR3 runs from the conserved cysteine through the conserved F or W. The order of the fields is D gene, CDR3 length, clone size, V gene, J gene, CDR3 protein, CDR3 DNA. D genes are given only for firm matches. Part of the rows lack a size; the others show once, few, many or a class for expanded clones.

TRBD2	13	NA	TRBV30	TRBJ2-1	CALTSGRNNEQFF	TGTGCCTTGACTAGCGGGAGAAACAATGAGCAGTTCTTC
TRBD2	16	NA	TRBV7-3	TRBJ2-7	CASSFSGLAGGYEQYF	TGTGCCAGCAGCTTTTCGGGACTAGCGGGAGGATACGAGCAGTACTTC
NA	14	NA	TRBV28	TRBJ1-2	CASSPQTARSGYTF	TGTGCCAGCAGTCCCCAGACAGCTCGCTCAGGCTACACCTTC
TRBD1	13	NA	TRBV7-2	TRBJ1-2	CASSTGTGRGYTF	TGTGCCAGCAGCACCGGGACAGGGAGGGGCTACACCTTC
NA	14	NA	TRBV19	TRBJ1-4	CASSPSVQSEKLFF	TGTGCCAGTAGTCCTTCAGTGCAAAGTGAAAAACTGTTTTTT
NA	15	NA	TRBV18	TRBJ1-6	CASSPVSSYNSPLHF	TGTGCCAGCTCACCAGTGAGCTCCTATAATTCACCCCTCCACTTT
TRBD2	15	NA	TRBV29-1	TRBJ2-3	CSARGTSGYTDTQYF	TGCAGCGCCCGTGGGACTAGCGGCTACACAGATACGCAGTATTTT
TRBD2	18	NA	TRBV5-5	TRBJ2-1	CASSPGTSGFSSYNEQFF	TGTGCCAGCAGCCCCGGGACTAGCGGATTTAGCTCCTACAATGAGCAGTTCTTC
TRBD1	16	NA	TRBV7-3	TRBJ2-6	CASRNTGASGANVLTF	TGTGCCAGCAGAAACACAGGGGCCTCTGGGGCCAACGTCCTGACTTTC
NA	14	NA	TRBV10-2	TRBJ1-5	CASSQGHSNQPQHF	TGCGCCAGCAGCCAGGGCCATAGCAATCAGCCCCAGCATTTT
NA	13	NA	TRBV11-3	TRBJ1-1	CASSRYGNTEAFF	TGTGCCAGCAGCCGGTACGGGAACACTGAAGCTTTCTTT
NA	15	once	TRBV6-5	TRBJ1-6	CASTQQLDYNSPLHF	TGTGCCAGCACCCAACAGCTGGACTATAATTCACCCCTCCACTTT
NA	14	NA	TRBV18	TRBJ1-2	CASSPGTTNYGYTF	TGTGCCAGCTCACCAGGGACAACTAACTATGGCTACACCTTC
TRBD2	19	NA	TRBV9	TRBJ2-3	CASSVATTLAGGSTDTQYF	TGTGCCAGCAGCGTAGCTACAACCTTAGCGGGGGGGAGCACAGATACGCAGTATTTT
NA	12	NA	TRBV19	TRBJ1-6	CASSQANSPLHF	TGTGCCAGTTCACAGGCCAATTCACCCCTCCACTTT
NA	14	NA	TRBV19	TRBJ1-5	CASSIRTGNQPQHF	TGTGCCAGTAGTATCCGGACAGGCAATCAGCCCCAGCATTTT